The clone carrying this T cell receptor (beta chain) occurred a few times. The data derive from a study of molecular identifiers for immune sequencing clone quantification. Using its own MiXCR run on the PCR reads, TCRdb lists one record per CDR3 protein. The profile shows some 680,000 distinct CDR3 sequences, roughly 27% of them singletons. Trimming shortened V by 2 bases and J by 2 bases, and 17 bases separated the two germline ends. This CDR3 spans 17 amino acids. CDR1 and CDR2 from the germline V gene are MGHRA and YSYEKL. The rearrangement uses TRBV4-1 and TRBJ2-3, with D perhaps matching TRBD2 (6 bases). The receptor was derived from a human donor in good health. Some libraries in this study had Jurkat cell RNA spiked in. Sequencing input: naive CD8+ T cells from blood, with Jurkat cell RNA spiked in. Subset: FACS-sorted CD8+CD4-CCR7+CD45RA+ naive T cells. The CDR3 loop is CASSQTPRERSTDTQYF. The DNA of the CDR3 is TGCGCCAGCAGCCAAACCCCCCGGGAGCGCTCCACAGATACGCAGTATTTT.